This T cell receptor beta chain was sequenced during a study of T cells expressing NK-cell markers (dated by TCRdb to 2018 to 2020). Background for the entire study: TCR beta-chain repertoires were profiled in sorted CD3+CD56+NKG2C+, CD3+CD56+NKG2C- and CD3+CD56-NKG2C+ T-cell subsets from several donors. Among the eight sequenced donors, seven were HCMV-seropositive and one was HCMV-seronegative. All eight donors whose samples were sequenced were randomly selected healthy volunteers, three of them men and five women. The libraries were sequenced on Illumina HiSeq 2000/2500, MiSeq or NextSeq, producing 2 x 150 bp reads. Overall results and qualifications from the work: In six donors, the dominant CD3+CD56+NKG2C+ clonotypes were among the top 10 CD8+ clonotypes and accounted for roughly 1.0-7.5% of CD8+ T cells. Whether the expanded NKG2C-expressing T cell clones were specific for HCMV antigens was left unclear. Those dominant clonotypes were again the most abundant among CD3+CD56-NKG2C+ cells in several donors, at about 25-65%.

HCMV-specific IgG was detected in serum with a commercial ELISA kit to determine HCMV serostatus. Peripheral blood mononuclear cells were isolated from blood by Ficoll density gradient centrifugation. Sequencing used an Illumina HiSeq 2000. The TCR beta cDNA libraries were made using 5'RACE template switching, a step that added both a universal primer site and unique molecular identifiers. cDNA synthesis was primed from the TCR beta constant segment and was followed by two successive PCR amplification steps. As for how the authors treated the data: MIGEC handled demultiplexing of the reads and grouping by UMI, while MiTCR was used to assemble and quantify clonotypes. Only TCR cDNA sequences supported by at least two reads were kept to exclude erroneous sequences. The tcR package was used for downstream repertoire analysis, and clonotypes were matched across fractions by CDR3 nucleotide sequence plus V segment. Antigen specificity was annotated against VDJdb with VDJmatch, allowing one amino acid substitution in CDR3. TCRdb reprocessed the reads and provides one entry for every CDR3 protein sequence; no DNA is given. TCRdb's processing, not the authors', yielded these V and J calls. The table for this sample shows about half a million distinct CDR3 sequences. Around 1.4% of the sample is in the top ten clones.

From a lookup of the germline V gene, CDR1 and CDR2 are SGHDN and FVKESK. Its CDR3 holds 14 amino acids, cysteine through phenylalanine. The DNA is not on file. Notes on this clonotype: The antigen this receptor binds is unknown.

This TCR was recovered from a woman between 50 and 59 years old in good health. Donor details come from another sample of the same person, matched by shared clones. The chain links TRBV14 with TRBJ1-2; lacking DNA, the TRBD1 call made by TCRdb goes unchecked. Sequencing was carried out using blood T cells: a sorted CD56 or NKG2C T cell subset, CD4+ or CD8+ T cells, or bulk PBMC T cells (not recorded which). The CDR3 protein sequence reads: CASSQVSTGGGYTF.